This T cell receptor beta chain was observed in a study of Graves' ophthalmopathy and Graves' hyperthyroidism. Whole-study context: Peripheral blood sampling occurred at initial diagnosis, before any treatment. Findings and limits, study-wide: Distinction of ophthalmopathy from stable hyperthyroidism by a 13-signature model reached approximately 88% sensitivity and just under 84% specificity.

RNA transcripts yielded amplified TCR beta CDR3 regions. First-round RT-PCR relied on HTBI primers, and a second-round multiplex PCR came next. TCRdb re-derived calls from the multiplex PCR reads in MiXCR, one entry per CDR3 protein. The sample has 400,000 to 450,000 distinct CDR3 sequences, around a fifth seen once; the top ten hold 2.5% to 3%. Recruitment covered hyperthyroidism patients aged 18 to 65 whose new diagnosis was of under 2 months' duration. Physicians reached a diagnosis by relying on clinical symptoms, serum thyroxine, TRAb, thyroid ultrasound and orbital computed tomography. Remarks on this clonotype: Its antigen is unidentified.

This CDR3 comprises 13 residues. The germline V and J ends were trimmed by 4 bases and 4 bases, with 13 bases remaining between them. Germline CDR1 and CDR2: DFQATT and SNEGSKA (reference sequence). Sequencing was done on a sample of peripheral blood. This clonotype originated in a woman aged 18-29 years with stable Graves' hyperthyroidism. V and J are TRBV20-1 and TRBJ1-2; D may be TRBD1 (5 bases). CDR3 in amino acids: CSAKGGAGYGYTF. The CDR3 DNA sequence: TGCAGTGCTAAAGGAGGGGCGGGCTATGGCTACACCTTC.